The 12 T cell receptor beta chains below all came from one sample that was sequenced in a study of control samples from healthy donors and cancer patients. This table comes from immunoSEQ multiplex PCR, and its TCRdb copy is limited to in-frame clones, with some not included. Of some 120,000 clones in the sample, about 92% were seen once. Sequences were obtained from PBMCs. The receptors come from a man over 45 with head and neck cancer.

Here the CDR3 DNA reads TGTGCCTGGATGACCTCAAGCCCCTATGGCTACACCTTC. It codes for CAWMTSSPYGYTF. The chain is built from TRBV30 and TRBJ1-2; no reliable D call. The ends were cut back, 4 bases at V and 4 bases at J, with 13 bases in the middle. Germline V gives CDR1 GTSNPN, CDR2 SVGIG (reference sequence). This CDR3 is built from 13 residues.

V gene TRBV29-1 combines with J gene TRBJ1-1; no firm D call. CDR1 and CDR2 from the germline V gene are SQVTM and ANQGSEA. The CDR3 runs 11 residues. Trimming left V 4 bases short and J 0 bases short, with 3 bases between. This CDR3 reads CSVVMNTEAFF. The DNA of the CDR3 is TGCAGCGTTGTAATGAACACTGAAGCTTTCTTT.

The CDR3: CASSFRQGVPYEQYF. The CDR3 nucleotides are TGCGCCAGCAGCTTCCGACAGGGGGTTCCCTACGAGCAGTACTTC. The rearrangement links TRBV5-1 to TRBJ2-7; TRBD1 matches 9 bases. The germline V gene has CDR1 SGHRS and CDR2 YFSETQ. J gave up 2 bases and V 2 bases, and 5 bases lay outside the gene matches. The CDR3 length is 15 residues.

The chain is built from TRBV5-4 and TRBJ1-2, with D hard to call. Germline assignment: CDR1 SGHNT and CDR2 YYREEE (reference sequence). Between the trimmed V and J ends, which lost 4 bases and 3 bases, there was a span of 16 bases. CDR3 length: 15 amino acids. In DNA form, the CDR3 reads TGTGCCAGCAGCCCCCCGACCGCAGAATACTATGGCTACACCTTC. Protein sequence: CASSPPTAEYYGYTF.

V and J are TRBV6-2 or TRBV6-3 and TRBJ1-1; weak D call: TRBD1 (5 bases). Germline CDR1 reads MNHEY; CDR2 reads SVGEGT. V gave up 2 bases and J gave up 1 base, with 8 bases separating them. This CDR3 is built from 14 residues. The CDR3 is CASSYQGRNTEAFF. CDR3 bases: TGTGCCAGCAGTTACCAGGGTCGGAACACTGAAGCTTTCTTT.

The DNA of the CDR3 is TGCGCCAGCAGCCCCGAGGGGACAGGGGTCACCTACGAGCAGTACTTC. It codes for CASSPEGTGVTYEQYF. The chain uses TRBV5-1 and TRBJ2-7; 10 bases are shared with TRBD1. J was trimmed by 2 bases and V by 4 bases; bases with no gene match: 9. Germline loops: CDR1 SGHRS, CDR2 YFSETQ. This CDR3 spans 16 amino acids.

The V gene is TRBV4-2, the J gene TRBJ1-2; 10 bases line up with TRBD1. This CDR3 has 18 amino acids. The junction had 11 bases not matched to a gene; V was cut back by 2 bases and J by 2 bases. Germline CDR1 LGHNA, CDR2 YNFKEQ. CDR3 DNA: TGTGCCAGCAGCCAAAGAGGAGGGACAGGGGACCTAAACTATGGCTACACCTTC. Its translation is CASSQRGGTGDLNYGYTF.

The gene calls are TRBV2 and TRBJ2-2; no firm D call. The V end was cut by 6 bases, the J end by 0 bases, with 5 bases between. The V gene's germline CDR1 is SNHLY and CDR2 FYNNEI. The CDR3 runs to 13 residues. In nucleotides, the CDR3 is TGTGCCAGCAGGAACACGAACACCGGGGAGCTGTTTTTT. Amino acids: CASRNTNTGELFF. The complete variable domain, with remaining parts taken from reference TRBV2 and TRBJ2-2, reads EPEVTQTPSHQVTQMGQEVILRCVPISNHLYFYWYRQILGQKVEFLVSFYNNEISEKSEIFDDQFSVERPDGSNFTLKIRSTKLEDSAMYFCASRNTNTGELFFGEGSRLTVL.

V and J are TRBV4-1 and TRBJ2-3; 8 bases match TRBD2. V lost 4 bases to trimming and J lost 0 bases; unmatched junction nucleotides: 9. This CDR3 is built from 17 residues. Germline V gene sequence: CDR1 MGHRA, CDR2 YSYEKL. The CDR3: CASSPLGAGGSTDTQYF. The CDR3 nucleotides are TGCGCCAGCAGCCCCTTAGGGGCGGGGGGTAGCACAGATACGCAGTATTTT.

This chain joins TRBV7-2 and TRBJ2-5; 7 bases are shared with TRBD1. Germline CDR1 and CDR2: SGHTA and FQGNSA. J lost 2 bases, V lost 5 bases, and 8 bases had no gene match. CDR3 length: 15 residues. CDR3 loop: CASSPTGNYQETQYF. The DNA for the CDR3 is TGTGCCAGCAGCCCGACAGGGAACTATCAAGAGACCCAGTACTTC.

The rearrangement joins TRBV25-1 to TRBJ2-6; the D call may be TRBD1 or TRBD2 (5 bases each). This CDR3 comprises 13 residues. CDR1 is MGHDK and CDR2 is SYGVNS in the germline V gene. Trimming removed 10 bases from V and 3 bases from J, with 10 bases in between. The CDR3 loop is CATRDGGANVLTF. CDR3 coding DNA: TGTGCCACCCGGGACGGTGGGGCCAACGTCCTGACTTTC.

In DNA form, the CDR3 reads TGTGCCAGCAGTGTCTCAGGGGGGTACGAGCAGTACTTC. The encoded protein is CASSVSGGYEQYF. The chain combines TRBV5-4 with TRBJ2-7, with D perhaps matching TRBD1 (7 bases). This CDR3 region has 13 residues. Germline CDR1 SGHNT, CDR2 YYREEE (reference sequence). V lost 5 bases to trimming and J lost 4 bases, with 13 bases between them.